This TCR beta chain was sequenced in a study of PD-1 blockade in mismatch repair-deficient tumors. Findings and caveats of the study: Rapid post-treatment expansion, then contraction, generally preceding radiologic response, marked tumor-resident clones.

Measured with immunoSEQ multiplex PCR; TCRdb has only the in-frame clones, and not every one. The data contain some 45,000 clones, approximately 80% of them singletons. All patients were mismatch repair deficient, assessed by either PCR or immunohistochemistry. TCRs were sequenced from a few patients responding to pembrolizumab. V dropped 1 base and J dropped 9; count of bases not matched to a gene: 7. The germline CDR1 and CDR2 sequences are LGHNA and YSLEER. This CDR3 is 15 amino acids long. Of note for this clone: Its antigen remains unidentified.

The chain has TRBV4-3 and TRBJ2-1; TRBD2 matches 9 bases. The sequence came from an adult with mismatch repair-deficient cancer. Sequences were derived from PBMCs, sampled before pembrolizumab treatment. CDR3 DNA sequence: TGCGCCAGCAGCCAAGGTAGCGGGAGTTGGGGTGAGCAGTTCTTC. Its protein product is CASSQGSGSWGEQFF.